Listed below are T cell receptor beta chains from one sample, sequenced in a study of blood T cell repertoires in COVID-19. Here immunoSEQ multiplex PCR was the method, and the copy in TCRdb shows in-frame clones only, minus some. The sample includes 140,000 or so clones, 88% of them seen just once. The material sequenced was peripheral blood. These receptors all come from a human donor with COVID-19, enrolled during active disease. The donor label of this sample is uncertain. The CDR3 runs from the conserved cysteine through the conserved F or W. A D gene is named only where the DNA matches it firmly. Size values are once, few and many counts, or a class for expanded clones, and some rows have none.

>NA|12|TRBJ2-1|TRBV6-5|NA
TGTGCCAGCAGCCGAGGCAGCCCTTTTTGGTTCTTC
CASSRGSPFWFF
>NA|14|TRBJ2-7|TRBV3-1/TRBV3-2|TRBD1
TGTGCCAGCAGCCAAGACGCGACAGGGAACGAGCAGTACTTC
CASSQDATGNEQYF
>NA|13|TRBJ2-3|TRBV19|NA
TGTGCCGCTAAGGGGCAGGGCGCAGATACGCAGTATTTT
CAAKGQGADTQYF
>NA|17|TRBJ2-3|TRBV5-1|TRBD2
TGCGCCAGCAGCTTAGATCTAGCGGGGGGGCCAACAGATACGCAGTATTTT
CASSLDLAGGPTDTQYF
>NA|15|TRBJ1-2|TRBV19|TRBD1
TGTGCCAGTAGTATTCCGCCGCACAGGGGCTATGGCTACACCTTC
CASSIPPHRGYGYTF
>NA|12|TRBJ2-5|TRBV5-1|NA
TGCGCCAGCAGCTTGGTCAGAGAGACCCAGTACTTC
CASSLVRETQYF
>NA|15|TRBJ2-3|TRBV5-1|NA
TGCGCCAGCAGCTTGGAGCACGCTAGCACAGATACGCAGTATTTT
CASSLEHASTDTQYF
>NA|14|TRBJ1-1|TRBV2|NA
TGTGCCAGCAGTGTGAGTAGATCGAACACTGAAGCTTTCTTT
CASSVSRSNTEAFF
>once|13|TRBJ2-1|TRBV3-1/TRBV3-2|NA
TGTGCCAGCAGCCAAAGTCGGTCCAATGAGCAGTTCTTC
CASSQSRSNEQFF
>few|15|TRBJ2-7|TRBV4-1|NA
TGCGCCAGCAGCCCCCCGGACACGGACTACTACGAGCAGTACTTC
CASSPPDTDYYEQYF
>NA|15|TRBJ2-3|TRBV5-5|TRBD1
TGTGCCAGCAGCTCGACAGGGGGCCGGACAGATACGCAGTATTTT
CASSSTGGRTDTQYF
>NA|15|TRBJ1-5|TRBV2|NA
TGTGCCAGCAGTGGGACAAAAGATAGCAATCAGCCCCAGCATTTT
CASSGTKDSNQPQHF
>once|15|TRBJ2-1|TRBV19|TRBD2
TGTGCCAGTAGTACCGGGACTAGCGGTAGAAATGAGCAGTTCTTC
CASSTGTSGRNEQFF
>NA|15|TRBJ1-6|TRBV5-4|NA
TGTGCCACCTCCCAGGGTTCGCCCTTCGATTCACCCCTCCACTTT
CATSQGSPFDSPLHF
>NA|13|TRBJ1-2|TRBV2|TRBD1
TGTGCCAGCAGTGGACAGGGTGGCTATGGCTACACCTTC
CASSGQGGYGYTF
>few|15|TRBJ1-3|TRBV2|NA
TGTGCCAGCAGCAACCCGGGGAGCTCTGGAAACACCATATATTTT
CASSNPGSSGNTIYF
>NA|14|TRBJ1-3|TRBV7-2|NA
TGTGCCAGCAGCGGGGGGGGTTCTGGAAACACCATATATTTT
CASSGGGSGNTIYF
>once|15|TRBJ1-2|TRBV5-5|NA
TGTGCCAGCAGCTTCGTGGCAGGCCCCCCAAATGGCTACACCTTC
CASSFVAGPPNGYTF
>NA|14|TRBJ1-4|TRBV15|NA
TGTGCCACCAGCAGAGATCCGCAGGATGAAAAACTGTTTTTT
CATSRDPQDEKLFF
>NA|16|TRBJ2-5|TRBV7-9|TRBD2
TGTGCCAGCAGCGTAGGGACTAGCGGCCCCCAAGAGACCCAGTACTTC
CASSVGTSGPQETQYF
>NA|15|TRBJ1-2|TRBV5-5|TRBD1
TGTGCCAGCAGCTTCGGGACAGGGGTAACCTATGGCTACACCTTC
CASSFGTGVTYGYTF
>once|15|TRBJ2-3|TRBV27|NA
TGTGCCAGCAGTTCAGAGGCAGCCAGCACAGATACGCAGTATTTT
CASSSEAASTDTQYF
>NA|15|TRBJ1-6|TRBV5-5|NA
TGTGCCAGCAGTTTACCGCGGGGGCGTAATTCACCCCTCCACTTT
CASSLPRGRNSPLHF
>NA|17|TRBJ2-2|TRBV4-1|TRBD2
TGCGCCAGCAGCCAAGGGCCCCGCGGGGGTAACACCGGGGAGCTGTTTTTT
CASSQGPRGGNTGELFF
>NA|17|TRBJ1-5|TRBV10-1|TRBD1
TGCGCCAGCAGCCTACCGACAGGGTTCGTGAGAGGGCAGCCCCAGCATTTT
CASSLPTGFVRGQPQHF
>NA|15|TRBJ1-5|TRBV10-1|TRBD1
TGCGCCAGCCTGACGGGACAGCATAGCAATCAGCCCCAGCATTTT
CASLTGQHSNQPQHF
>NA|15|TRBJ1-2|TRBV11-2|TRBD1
TGTGCCAGCAGCTCGGGGACAGGGGATGGCGGTGGCTACACCTTC
CASSSGTGDGGGYTF
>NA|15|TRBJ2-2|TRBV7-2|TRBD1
TGTGCCAGCAGCCAGGACAGGTACAACACCGGGGAGCTGTTTTTT
CASSQDRYNTGELFF
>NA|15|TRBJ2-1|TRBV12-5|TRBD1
TGTGCTAGTGGTTATCGGACAGGGGGTGTCAATGAGCAGTTCTTC
CASGYRTGGVNEQFF
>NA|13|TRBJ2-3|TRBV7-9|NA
TGTGCCAGCAGTGACAGTAGCACAGATACGCAGTATTTT
CASSDSSTDTQYF
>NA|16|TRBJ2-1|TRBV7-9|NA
TGTGCCAGCAGCTTAGTAAGCGCGAGCTCCTACAATGAGCAGTTCTTC
CASSLVSASSYNEQFF
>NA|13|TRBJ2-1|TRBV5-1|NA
TGCGCCAGCAGCACCAGCTCCTACAATGAGCAGTTCTTC
CASSTSSYNEQFF
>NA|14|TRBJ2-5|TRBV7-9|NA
TGTGCCAGCAGCTTCTTCGGGTACCAAGAGACCCAGTACTTC
CASSFFGYQETQYF
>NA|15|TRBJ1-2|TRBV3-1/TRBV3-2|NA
TGTGCCAGCAGCCAAGTGGAGTTGGGGGGGTATGGCTACACCTTC
CASSQVELGGYGYTF
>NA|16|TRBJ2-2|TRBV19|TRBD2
TGTGCCAGTAGTCCCCGACTAGCGGGGGGGAACGGGGAGCTGTTTTTT
CASSPRLAGGNGELFF
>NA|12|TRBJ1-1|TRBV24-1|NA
TGTGCCACCAGTGATCTCACAGGCCCTCTGTTCTTT
CATSDLTGPLFF
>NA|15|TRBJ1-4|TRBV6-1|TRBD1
TGTGCCAGCAGAATCCGACAGGGACCCCTTGAAAAACTGTTTTTT
CASRIRQGPLEKLFF
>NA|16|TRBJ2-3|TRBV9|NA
TGTGCCAGCAGCGTAGCTAGTGACGGCGGGGTAGATACGCAGTATTTT
CASSVASDGGVDTQYF
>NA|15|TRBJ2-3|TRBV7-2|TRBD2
TGTGCCAGCAGCTCCGCTAGCGGGGTTGAAGATACGCAGTATTTT
CASSSASGVEDTQYF
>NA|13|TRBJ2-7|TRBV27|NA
TGTGCCAGCAGTTTAGAGCGGCGAGGGCAGCAGTACTTC
CASSLERRGQQYF
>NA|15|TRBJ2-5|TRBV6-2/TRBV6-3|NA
TGTGCCAGCAGTTACCCGGTGGGACTCTCTCCCCCCCAGTACTTC
CASSYPVGLSPPQYF